This TCR beta chain was profiled in a study of blood T cell repertoires in COVID-19. On the study more broadly: Researchers got acute and convalescent COVID-19 samples from the United States, Italy and Spain. PBMCs, B-cell-depleted T cells, or T cells were the source of the cDNA or gDNA that made up the material.

Germline V gives CDR1 LNHNV, CDR2 YYDKDF (reference sequence). V shed 0 bases and J 5 bases; nucleotides not matched to a gene: 10. The CDR3 is made up of 17 amino acids. In the original analysis: Estimated nucleated cell counts came from reference gene primer amplification. Produced via immunoSEQ multiplex PCR; TCRdb's table is partial and in-frame only. V and J calls and clone size are given by that table; D and trimming were obtained from the DNA. The sample lists roughly 330,000 clones, around 89% occurring once. Sequencing was carried out using peripheral blood. V is TRBV15 and J is TRBJ2-7, with 10 bases matching TRBD2. The clonotype comes from a woman aged 45-60 years with active or convalescent COVID-19. CDR3: CATSREGALGLANEQYF. Here the CDR3 DNA reads TGTGCCACCAGCAGAGAGGGGGCCCTGGGACTAGCGAACGAGCAGTACTTC.